The 27 T cell receptor beta chains presented below share a single source sample, sequenced in a study of shared clonotypes between healthy human individuals. It was CD45RO-negative cells, positively selected for CCR7, that made up naive CD8 cells, with terminally differentiated effector memory CD45RA+ cells excluded. The data were produced by immunoSEQ multiplex PCR, yet TCRdb's version contains in-frame clones alone and is incomplete. The table lists about 2.1 million clones, around 93% of them singletons. Input material: naive CD8+ T cells from PBMCs. These receptors originate from a man aged 18 to 35 in good health. Some clones in this sample may be carry-over from other donors' samples.

V usage is TRBV14 and J usage is TRBJ2-1; 7 bases are a match to TRBD2. V gave up 8 bases and J gave up 6 bases; unmatched junction bases: 13. CDR3 size: 15 residues. Germline V gene lookup returns CDR1 SGHDN and CDR2 FVKESK. CDR3 in DNA: TGTGCCAGCGGAAGCAGGGAGGGAGGGCCCAATGAGCAGTTCTTC. Amino acid sequence: CASGSREGGPNEQFF.

This clone appeared a single time. The J gene is TRBJ2-5, the V gene TRBV28, with 11 nucleotides matching TRBD2. V dropped 5 bases and J dropped 7; count of bases not matched to a gene: 15. Germline-derived CDR1 and CDR2 are MDHEN and SYDVKM. The CDR3 is 17 residues long. The CDR3 loop reads CASSPPVGLAGGRTQYF. In DNA form, the CDR3 reads TGTGCCAGCAGTCCCCCCGTTGGGTTAGCGGGGGGGAGGACCCAGTACTTC. Combining the CDR3 with reference TRBV28 and TRBJ2-5 gives the whole variable domain DVKVTQSSRYLVKRTGEKVFLECVQDMDHENMFWYRQDPGLGLRLIYFSYDVKMKEKGDIPEGYSVSREKKERFSLILESASTNQTSMYLCASSPPVGLAGGRTQYFGPGTRLLVL.

This chain uses TRBV5-1 with TRBJ2-7, with 9 bases fitting TRBD1. Germline values: CDR1 SGHRS, CDR2 YFSETQ. Losses at the gene ends were 4 bases for V and 6 bases for J; bases not matched to a gene: 17. The length of the CDR3 is 17 residues. CDR3 residues: CASSGGTGGPHSGEQYF. CDR3 nucleotides: TGCGCCAGCAGCGGGGGCACAGGGGGCCCCCACAGTGGCGAGCAGTACTTC.

This clone was observed a single time. The V and J genes are TRBV7-6 and TRBJ1-1; 11 bases line up with TRBD1. The V segment lost 4 bases and the J segment 4 bases; nucleotides outside the gene matches: 2. The CDR3 runs to 14 residues. Germline V gene data show CDR1 as SGHVS and CDR2 as FNYEAQ. The CDR3 region is CASSSGQGVTEAFF. The DNA for the CDR3 is TGTGCCAGCAGCTCGGGACAGGGGGTCACTGAAGCTTTCTTT.

CDR3 in DNA: TGCGCCAGCAGCCCAAAGGACAGGGGCGAGCAGTACTTC. It codes for CASSPKDRGEQYF. The chain recombines TRBV4-1 with TRBJ2-7, with TRBD1 matching 9 bases. After removal of 4 bases from V and 6 bases from J, the junction contained 4 bases not matched to a gene. CDR3 length: 13 amino acids. From germline, CDR1 is MGHRA and CDR2 YSYEKL.

The chain links TRBV6-5 to TRBJ1-2; D gene unclear. The V and J ends lost 2 bases and 8 bases respectively, with 15 bases between them. The CDR3 has 14 amino acids. In germline, CDR1 is MNHEY, CDR2 SVGAGI. In DNA form, the CDR3 reads TGTGCCAGCAGTTACGGCCCTATGGTGGGGGGCTACACCTTC. This encodes CASSYGPMVGGYTF.

The chain recombines TRBV6-1 with TRBJ1-5, with D perhaps matching TRBD1 (5 bases). This CDR3 is 17 amino acids long. V was shortened by 3 bases and J by 3 bases, with 18 bases between the two germline ends. The germline V gene has CDR1 MNHNS and CDR2 SASEGT. CDR3 residues: CASSDRVIVGTNQPQHF. The CDR3 DNA reads as TGTGCCAGCAGTGACAGGGTAATAGTCGGGACCAATCAGCCCCAGCATTTT.

V is TRBV15 and J is TRBJ2-3, with D tentatively TRBD2 (5 bases). Trimming stripped 1 base from V and 0 bases from J, with 14 bases between. CDR3 length: 17 residues. Germline lookup yields CDR1 LNHNV and CDR2 YYDKDF (reference sequence). The CDR3 sequence: CATSRVEKRISTDTQYF. DNA for the CDR3: TGTGCCACCAGCAGAGTAGAAAAGCGGATTAGCACAGATACGCAGTATTTT.

In DNA form, the CDR3 reads TGTGCCAGCAGTGGAACAGGGGGCCCCTACAATGAGCAGTTCTTC. Translating gives CASSGTGGPYNEQFF. The chain employs TRBV6-1 and TRBJ2-1, with 9 bases matching TRBD1. Trimming removed 4 bases from V and 2 bases from J; junction bases left unmatched: 3. The CDR3 totals 15 residues. The germline CDR1 and CDR2 sequences are MNHNS and SASEGT.

In its sample, this clone was seen once. The CDR3 nucleotides are TGTGCCAGCAGCGACCCGGGACGGGGCTACAATGAGCAGTTCTTC. This sequence encodes CASSDPGRGYNEQFF. V is TRBV9 and J is TRBJ2-1, with D possibly called TRBD1 or TRBD2 (5 bases each). The V and J ends lost 3 bases and 3 bases respectively, with 13 bases between them. There are 15 residues in the CDR3. Germline V gives CDR1 SGDLS, CDR2 YYNGEE.

This sequence joins TRBV11-2 and TRBJ2-7; the match to TRBD1 covers 7 bases. Per the germline V gene, CDR1 is SGHAT and CDR2 is FQNNGV. The V and J ends lost 5 bases and 0 bases, in that order; junction bases with no gene match: 4. The CDR3 runs to 14 residues. The CDR3 spells CASSPGTASYEQYF. In nucleotides, the CDR3 is TGTGCCAGCAGCCCCGGGACAGCCTCCTACGAGCAGTACTTC.

The chain employs TRBV9 and TRBJ2-5, with D possibly being TRBD1 (6 bases). The CDR3 has 15 amino acids. Trimming cost V 0 bases and J 4 bases, with 13 bases left between them. Per germline, CDR1 SGDLS and CDR2 YYNGEE. The CDR3 sequence is CASSVAGAGAETQYF. CDR3 nucleotides: TGTGCCAGCAGCGTAGCTGGCGCAGGGGCAGAGACCCAGTACTTC.

V gene TRBV7-9 combines with J gene TRBJ1-2; 8 bases map to TRBD1. Germline CDR1 SEHNR, CDR2 FQNEAQ (reference sequence). With 2 bases clipped from V and 5 bases from J, the junction kept 4 bases outside the gene matches. This CDR3 region has 14 residues. This chain's CDR3 is CASSLFTGGYGYTF. In nucleotides, the CDR3 is TGTGCCAGCAGCTTATTCACAGGGGGGTATGGCTACACCTTC.

The V call is TRBV29-1, the J call TRBJ2-5; 8 bases fit TRBD1. J lost 11 bases, V lost 6 bases, and 11 bases had no gene match. Germline CDR1 reads SQVTM; CDR2 reads ANQGSEA. The CDR3 has 12 amino acids. Here the CDR3 reads CSVATGVDEQYF. CDR3 bases: TGCAGCGTAGCGACAGGGGTCGATGAGCAGTACTTC.

The chain links TRBV27 to TRBJ2-7; TRBD1 aligns across 7 bases. V lost 4 bases and J lost 5; bases outside the gene matches: 5. Germline V gene data show CDR1 as MNHEY and CDR2 as SMNVEV (reference sequence). The CDR3 contains 13 residues. This CDR3 is CASSYRGAHEQYF. The CDR3 nucleotides read TGTGCCAGCAGTTACAGGGGAGCCCACGAGCAGTACTTC.

V gene TRBV21-1 combines with J gene TRBJ2-1; no DNA check was done on the table's D call, TRBD2. TRBV21-1 corresponds to a pseudogene. The CDR3 runs to 20 residues. The CDR3 sequence is CASSKALWLAGGTSHNEQFF. In DNA form, the CDR3 reads TGTGCCAGCAGCAAAGCGCTTTGGCTAGCGGGAGGTACGAGCCACAATGAGCAGTTCTTC.

This clone appeared a single time. V usage is TRBV28 and J usage is TRBJ2-2; TRBD2 matches at 9 bases. Germline trimming cut 5 bases from V and 7 bases from J; bases unmatched to any gene: 11. The CDR3 is 16 amino acids. Germline loops: CDR1 MDHEN, CDR2 SYDVKM. CDR3 bases: TGTGCCAGCAGTCCCCTAGCGGGATGGGTGAACGGGGAGCTGTTTTTT. Amino acid sequence: CASSPLAGWVNGELFF.

The chain couples TRBV5-6 to TRBJ1-1; D may be TRBD1 (5 bases). Trimming removed 1 base from V and 3 bases from J, with 13 bases in between. Germline lookup yields CDR1 SGHDT and CDR2 YYEEEE. The CDR3 totals 15 residues. The CDR3 protein is CASSLKATGDTEAFF. For the CDR3, the DNA is TGTGCCAGCAGCTTGAAGGCTACGGGGGACACTGAAGCTTTCTTT.

The chain employs TRBV7-9 and TRBJ2-5; D unresolved. V lost 5 bases, J lost 5 bases, and 15 bases lay in between. The CDR3 runs to 14 residues. CDR1 is SEHNR and CDR2 is FQNEAQ in the germline V gene (reference sequence). The CDR3 DNA reads as TGTGCCAGCAGCCGAGGTGGGGTTCGGGAGACCCAGTACTTC. Its translation is CASSRGGVRETQYF.

The chain couples TRBV10-2 to TRBJ1-2; the match to TRBD1 covers 7 bases. The CDR3 sequence is 13 residues long. Germline-derived CDR1 and CDR2 are WSHSY and SAAADI. V lost 9 bases, J lost 2 bases, and 6 bases stayed unmatched. CDR3 sequence: CASRARGNYGYTF. The CDR3 DNA reads TGCGCCAGTAGAGCCAGGGGGAACTATGGCTACACCTTC.

The chain carries TRBV4-1 and TRBJ2-7; 7 bases are a match to TRBD2. In germline, CDR1 is MGHRA, CDR2 YSYEKL. With 5 bases clipped from V and 6 bases from J, the junction kept 10 bases outside the gene matches. The CDR3 length is 14 residues. The CDR3 DNA sequence: TGCGCCAGCAGCATTGGCGGGAGCCGGGGCGAGCAGTACTTC. The encoded protein is CASSIGGSRGEQYF.

This clone was counted once. This chain connects TRBV11-2 to TRBJ2-1; TRBD2 matches at 9 bases. CDR3 length: 13 amino acids. Germline V gene lookup returns CDR1 SGHAT and CDR2 FQNNGV. Trimming took 5 bases from V and 8 from J; bases not matched to a gene: 4. The CDR3, as DNA: TGTGCCAGCAGCCCGGGACTAGCCGATGAGCAGTTCTTC. It codes for CASSPGLADEQFF.

This chain joins TRBV28 and TRBJ2-7; 9 nucleotides agree with TRBD2. Germline trimming cut 9 bases from V and 6 bases from J; bases unmatched to any gene: 12. The CDR3 is made up of 14 amino acids. Per the germline V gene, CDR1 is MDHEN and CDR2 is SYDVKM. CDR3: CASKTAGGWGEQYF. The CDR3 DNA sequence: TGTGCCAGTAAGACAGCGGGAGGTTGGGGCGAGCAGTACTTC. Full variable domain (rest looked up from reference TRBV28 and TRBJ2-7): DVKVTQSSRYLVKRTGEKVFLECVQDMDHENMFWYRQDPGLGLRLIYFSYDVKMKEKGDIPEGYSVSREKKERFSLILESASTNQTSMYLCASKTAGGWGEQYFGPGTRLTVT.

The chain combines TRBV4-1 with TRBJ2-1; weak D call: TRBD2 (6 bases). V lost 0 bases to trimming and J lost 9 bases, with 15 bases between them. The CDR3 is 15 residues long. CDR1 is MGHRA and CDR2 is YSYEKL in the germline V gene. The CDR3 DNA reads as TGCGCCAGCAGCCAAGATTTGGGAGGCCCTGGTGAGCAGTTCTTC. Translated, it gives CASSQDLGGPGEQFF.

The chain couples TRBV6-5 to TRBJ2-2; D is ambiguous. The V gene lost 4 bases and the J gene lost 1 base, with 10 bases spanning the gap. Germline V gene lookup returns CDR1 MNHEY and CDR2 SVGAGI. CDR3 size: 15 residues. In nucleotides, the CDR3 is TGTGCCAGCAGTTTCGGCAGAATGAACACCGGGGAGCTGTTTTTT. Translating it yields CASSFGRMNTGELFF.

The chain links TRBV4-3 to TRBJ2-3, with 10 positions matching TRBD2. Germline V CDR1 and CDR2: LGHNA, YSLEER. Trimming at V came to 0 bases and at J to 1 base, leaving 19 bases not matched to a gene. There are 22 residues in the CDR3. The CDR3 here is CASSQEVFLGLAGALGTDTQYF. The DNA of the CDR3 is TGCGCCAGCAGCCAAGAGGTTTTTTTGGGGCTAGCGGGAGCCCTTGGCACAGATACGCAGTATTTT.

The chain couples TRBV27 to TRBJ2-1, with D tentatively TRBD2 (6 bases). Germline values: CDR1 MNHEY, CDR2 SMNVEV (reference sequence). The CDR3 consists of 18 residues. V lost 7 bases and J 6 bases, leaving 28 bases between the germline ends. CDR3 nucleotide sequence: TGTGCCAGCAACACTGTTGGCAGCAAGACCCCTAGCGTCAATGAGCAGTTCTTC. Encoded protein: CASNTVGSKTPSVNEQFF.